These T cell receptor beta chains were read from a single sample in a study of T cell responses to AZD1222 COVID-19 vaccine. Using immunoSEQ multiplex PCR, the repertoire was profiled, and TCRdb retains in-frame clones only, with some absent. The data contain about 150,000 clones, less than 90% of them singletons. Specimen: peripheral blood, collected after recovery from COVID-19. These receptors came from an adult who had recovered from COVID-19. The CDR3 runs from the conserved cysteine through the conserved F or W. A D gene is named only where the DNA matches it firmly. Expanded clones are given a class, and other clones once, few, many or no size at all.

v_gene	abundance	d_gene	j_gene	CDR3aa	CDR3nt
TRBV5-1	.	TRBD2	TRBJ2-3	CASSPRTSGGADTQYF	TGCGCCAGCAGCCCCCGGACTAGCGGGGGTGCAGATACGCAGTATTTT
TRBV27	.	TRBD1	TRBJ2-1	CASSRGQAYNEQFF	TGTGCCAGCAGCAGGGGACAGGCCTACAATGAGCAGTTCTTC
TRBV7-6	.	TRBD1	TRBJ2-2	CASSLGTGGPGELFF	TGTGCCAGCAGCTTAGGGACAGGGGGGCCCGGGGAGCTGTTTTTT
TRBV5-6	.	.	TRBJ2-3	CASTETGGTDTQYF	TGTGCCAGCACCGAGACTGGGGGCACAGATACGCAGTATTTT
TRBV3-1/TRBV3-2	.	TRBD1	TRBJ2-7	CASSFRQGAIGEQYF	TGTGCCAGCAGCTTTAGACAGGGGGCCATTGGCGAGCAGTACTTC
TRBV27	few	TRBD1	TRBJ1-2	CASSPSDRGLDTF	TGTGCCAGCAGTCCCTCGGACAGGGGGCTTGACACCTTC
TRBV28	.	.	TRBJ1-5	CASRQGEGNQPQHF	TGTGCCAGCAGGCAGGGTGAGGGCAATCAGCCCCAGCATTTT
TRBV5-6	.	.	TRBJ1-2	CASSPFSGDYGYTF	TGTGCCAGCAGCCCCTTTTCGGGGGACTATGGCTACACCTTC
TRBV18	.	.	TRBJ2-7	CASSPQVPSSSQVPYEQYF	TGTGCCAGCTCACCACAGGTTCCTAGTTCAAGTCAGGTCCCCTACGAGCAGTACTTC
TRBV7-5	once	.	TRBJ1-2	CVRSLEGYGYTF	TGTGTCAGAAGCTTAGAAGGCTATGGCTACACCTTC
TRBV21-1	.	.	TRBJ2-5	CASSKRTSEQETQYF	TGTGCCAGCAGCAAAAGGACTAGCGAGCAAGAGACCCAGTACTTC
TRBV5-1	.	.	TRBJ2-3	CASSLPRFADTQYF	TGCGCCAGCAGCTTGCCTCGTTTCGCAGATACGCAGTATTTT
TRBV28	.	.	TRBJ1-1	CASRQGEAFF	TGTGCCAGCAGGCAGGGTGAAGCTTTCTTT
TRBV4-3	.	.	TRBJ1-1	CASSQHITGYEAFF	TGCGCCAGCAGCCAACACATTACAGGTTATGAAGCTTTCTTT
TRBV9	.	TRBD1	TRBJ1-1	CASSVEDRRTEAFF	TGTGCCAGCAGCGTAGAGGACAGGCGCACTGAAGCTTTCTTT
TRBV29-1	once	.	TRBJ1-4	CSVGGSEEKLFF	TGCAGCGTTGGGGGCAGTGAAGAAAAACTGTTTTTT
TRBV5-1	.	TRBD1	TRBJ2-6	CASSFADRGPGANVLTF	TGCGCCAGCAGCTTTGCCGACAGGGGCCCTGGGGCCAACGTCCTGACTTTC
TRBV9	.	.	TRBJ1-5	CASSVGQGFNQPQHF	TGTGCCAGCAGCGTAGGGCAGGGCTTTAATCAGCCCCAGCATTTT
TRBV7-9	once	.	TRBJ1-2	CASSLDGATRPGGRGYTF	TGTGCCAGCAGCTTAGACGGGGCGACAAGGCCTGGGGGGCGTGGCTACACCTTC
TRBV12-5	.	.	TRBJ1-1	CASGLWVPGNTEAFF	TGTGCTAGTGGTTTGTGGGTGCCGGGGAACACTGAAGCTTTCTTT
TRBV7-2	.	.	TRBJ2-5	CASTRTARDSQETQYF	TGTGCCAGCACCCGAACGGCCCGGGACTCCCAAGAGACCCAGTACTTC
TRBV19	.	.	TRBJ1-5	CASSIRAGGIRGSNQPQHF	TGTGCCAGTAGTATAAGGGCGGGGGGCATTCGCGGGAGCAATCAGCCCCAGCATTTT
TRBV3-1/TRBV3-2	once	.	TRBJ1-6	CASSLGQGFNPLHF	TGTGCCAGCAGCCTCGGCCAGGGCTTTAATCCCCTCCACTTT
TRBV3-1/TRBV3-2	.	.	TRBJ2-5	CASSQDLGGEETQYF	TGTGCCAGCAGCCAAGATCTGGGGGGAGAAGAGACCCAGTACTTC
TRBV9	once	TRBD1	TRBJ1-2	CASSPSPGQGAHYGYTF	TGTGCCAGCAGCCCGAGCCCCGGACAGGGGGCCCACTATGGCTACACCTTC
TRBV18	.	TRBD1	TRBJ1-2	CASSPVTGTGLFGYTF	TGTGCCAGCTCACCGGTGACCGGGACAGGGCTGTTTGGCTACACCTTC
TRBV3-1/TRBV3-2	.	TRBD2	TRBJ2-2	CASSLTSGGVANTGELFF	TGTGCCAGCAGCCTGACTAGCGGGGGGGTAGCGAACACCGGGGAGCTGTTTTTT
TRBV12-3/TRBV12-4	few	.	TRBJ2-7	CASSFIGYEQYF	TGTGCCAGCAGCTTCATAGGATACGAGCAGTACTTC
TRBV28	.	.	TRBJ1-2	CASSLSSYRADGYTF	TGTGCCAGCAGTTTATCCTCATACAGGGCAGATGGCTACACCTTC
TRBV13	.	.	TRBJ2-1	CASSLGRYSYNEQFF	TGTGCCAGCAGCTTAGGCAGGTACTCCTACAATGAGCAGTTCTTC
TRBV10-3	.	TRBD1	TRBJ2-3	CAISYPGQGTDTQYF	TGTGCCATCAGCTACCCCGGACAGGGCACAGATACGCAGTATTTT
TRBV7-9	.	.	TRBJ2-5	CASSPRGGETQYF	TGTGCCAGCAGCCCCAGAGGAGGGGAGACCCAGTACTTC
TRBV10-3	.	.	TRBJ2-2	CAISEQAGDTGELFF	TGTGCCATCAGTGAGCAAGCAGGGGACACCGGGGAGCTGTTTTTT